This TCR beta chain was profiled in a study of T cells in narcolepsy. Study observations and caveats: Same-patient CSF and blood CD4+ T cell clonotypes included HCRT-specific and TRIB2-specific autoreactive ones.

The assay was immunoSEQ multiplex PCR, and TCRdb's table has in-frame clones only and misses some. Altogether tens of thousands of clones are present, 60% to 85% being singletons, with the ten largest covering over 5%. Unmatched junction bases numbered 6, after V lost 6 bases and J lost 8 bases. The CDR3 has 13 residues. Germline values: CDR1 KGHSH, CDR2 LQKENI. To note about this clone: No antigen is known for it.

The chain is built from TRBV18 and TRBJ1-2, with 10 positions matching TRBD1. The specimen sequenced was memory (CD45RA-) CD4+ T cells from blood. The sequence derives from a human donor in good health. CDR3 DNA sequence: TGTGCCAGCTCGCACCGGGACAGGGGCGGCTACACCTTC. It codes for CASSHRDRGGYTF.